Sequencing of this TCR beta chain was carried out in a study of blood T cell repertoires in COVID-19. The wider study: PBMCs, B-cell-depleted T cells, or T cells provided the cDNA or gDNA that made up the material.

CDR1 SEHNR and CDR2 FQNEAQ come from the germline V gene (reference sequence). Trimming left V 5 bases short and J 8 bases short, with 15 bases between. The CDR3 is made up of 13 amino acids. Repertoires were generated with immunoSEQ multiplex PCR, while TCRdb's copy carries only in-frame clones and drops some. The data contain around 290,000 clones, roughly nine tenths of them singletons. The specimen was peripheral blood. The V and J genes are TRBV7-9 and TRBJ1-1, with TRBD1 as a possible D gene (6 bases). This TCR was recovered from a woman aged 25 to 39 with COVID-19, enrolled during active disease. CDR3: CASSPRGAPEAFF. The CDR3 nucleotides are TGTGCCAGCAGCCCCCGGGGGGCCCCCGAAGCTTTCTTT. The complete variable domain, with remaining parts taken from reference TRBV7-9 and TRBJ1-1, reads DTGVSQNPRHKITKRGQNVTFRCDPISEHNRLYWYRQTLGQGPEFLTYFQNEAQLEKSRLLSDRFSAERPKGSFSTLEIQRTEQGDSAMYLCASSPRGAPEAFFGQGTRLTVV.